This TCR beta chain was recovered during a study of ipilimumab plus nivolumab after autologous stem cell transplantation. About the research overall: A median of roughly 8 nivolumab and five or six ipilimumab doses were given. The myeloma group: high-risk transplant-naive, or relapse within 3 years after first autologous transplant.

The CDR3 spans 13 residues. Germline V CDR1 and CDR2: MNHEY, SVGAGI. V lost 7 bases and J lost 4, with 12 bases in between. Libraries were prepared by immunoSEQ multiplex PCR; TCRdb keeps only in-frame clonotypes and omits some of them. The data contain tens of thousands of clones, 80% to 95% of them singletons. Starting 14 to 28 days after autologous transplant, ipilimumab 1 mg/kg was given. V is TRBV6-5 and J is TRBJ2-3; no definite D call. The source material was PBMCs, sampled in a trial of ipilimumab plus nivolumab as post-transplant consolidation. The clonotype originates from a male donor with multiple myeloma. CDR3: CASMLNQADTQYF. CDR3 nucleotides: TGTGCCAGCATGCTAAACCAGGCAGATACGCAGTATTTT.